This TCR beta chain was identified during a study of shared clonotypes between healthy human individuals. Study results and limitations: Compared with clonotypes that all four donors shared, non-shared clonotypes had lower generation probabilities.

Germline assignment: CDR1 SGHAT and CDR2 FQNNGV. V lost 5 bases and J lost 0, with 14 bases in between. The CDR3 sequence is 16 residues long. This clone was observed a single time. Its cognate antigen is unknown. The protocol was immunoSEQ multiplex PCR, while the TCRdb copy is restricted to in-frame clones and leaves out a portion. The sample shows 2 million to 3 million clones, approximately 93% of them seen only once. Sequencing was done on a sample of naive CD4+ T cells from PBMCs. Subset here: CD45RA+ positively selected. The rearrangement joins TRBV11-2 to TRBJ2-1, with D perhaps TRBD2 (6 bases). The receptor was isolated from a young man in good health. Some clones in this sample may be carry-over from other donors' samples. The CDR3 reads CASSHIAGSSYNEQFF. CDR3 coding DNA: TGTGCCAGCAGCCACATAGCCGGGAGCTCCTACAATGAGCAGTTCTTC. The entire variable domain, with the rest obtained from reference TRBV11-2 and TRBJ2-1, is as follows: EAGVAQSPRYKIIEKRQSVAFWCNPISGHATLYWYQQILGQGPKLLIQFQNNGVVDDSQLPKDRFSAERLKGVDSTLKIQPAKLEDSAVYLCASSHIAGSSYNEQFFGPGTRLTVL.